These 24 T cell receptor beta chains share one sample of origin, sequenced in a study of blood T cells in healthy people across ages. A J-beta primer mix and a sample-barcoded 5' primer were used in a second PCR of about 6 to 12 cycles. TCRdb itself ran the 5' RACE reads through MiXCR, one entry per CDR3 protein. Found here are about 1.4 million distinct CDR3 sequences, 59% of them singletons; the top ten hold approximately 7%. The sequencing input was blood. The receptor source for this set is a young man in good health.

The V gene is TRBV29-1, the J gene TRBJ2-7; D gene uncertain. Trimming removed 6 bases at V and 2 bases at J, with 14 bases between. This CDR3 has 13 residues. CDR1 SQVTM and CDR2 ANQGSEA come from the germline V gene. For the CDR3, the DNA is TGCAGCGTCGAACCTGACAACACCTACGAGCAGTACTTC. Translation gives CSVEPDNTYEQYF.

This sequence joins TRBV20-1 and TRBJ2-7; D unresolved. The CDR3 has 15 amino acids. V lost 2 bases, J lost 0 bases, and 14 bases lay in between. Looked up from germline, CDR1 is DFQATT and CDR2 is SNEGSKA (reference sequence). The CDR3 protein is CSARSAVAASYEQYF. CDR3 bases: TGCAGTGCTAGATCAGCAGTGGCGGCCTCCTACGAGCAGTACTTC.

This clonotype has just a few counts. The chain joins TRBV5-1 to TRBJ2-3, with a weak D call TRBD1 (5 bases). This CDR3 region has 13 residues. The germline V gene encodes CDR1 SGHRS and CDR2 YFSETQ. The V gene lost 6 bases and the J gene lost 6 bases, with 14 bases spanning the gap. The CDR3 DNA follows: TGCGCCAGCACGAGACAGAACGCCGATACGCAGTATTTT. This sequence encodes CASTRQNADTQYF.

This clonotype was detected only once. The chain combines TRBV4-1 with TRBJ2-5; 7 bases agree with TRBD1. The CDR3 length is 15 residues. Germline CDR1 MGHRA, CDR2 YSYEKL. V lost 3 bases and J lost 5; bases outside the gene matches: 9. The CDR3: CASSQGQRSSETQYF. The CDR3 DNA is TGCGCCAGCAGCCAGGGACAGAGATCCTCGGAGACCCAGTACTTC.

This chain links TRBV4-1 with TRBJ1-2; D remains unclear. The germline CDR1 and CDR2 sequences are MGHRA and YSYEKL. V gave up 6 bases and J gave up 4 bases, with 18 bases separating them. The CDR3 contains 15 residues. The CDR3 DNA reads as TGCGCCAGCAGTTCCCTTCATCCGAGCGGCTATGGCTACACCTTC. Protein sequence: CASSSLHPSGYGYTF.

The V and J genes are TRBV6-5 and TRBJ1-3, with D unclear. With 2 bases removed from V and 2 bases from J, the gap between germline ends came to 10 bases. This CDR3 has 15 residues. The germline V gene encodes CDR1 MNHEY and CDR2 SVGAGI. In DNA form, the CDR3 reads TGTGCCAGCAGTTACGATTGGGGAACTGGAAACACCATATATTTT. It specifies CASSYDWGTGNTIYF.

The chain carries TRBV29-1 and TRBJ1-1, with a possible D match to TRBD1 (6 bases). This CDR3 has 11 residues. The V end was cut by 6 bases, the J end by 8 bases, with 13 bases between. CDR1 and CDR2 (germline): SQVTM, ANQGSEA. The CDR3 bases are TGCAGCGTCCTCTCCGGGACAGAAGCTTTCTTT. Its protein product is CSVLSGTEAFF.

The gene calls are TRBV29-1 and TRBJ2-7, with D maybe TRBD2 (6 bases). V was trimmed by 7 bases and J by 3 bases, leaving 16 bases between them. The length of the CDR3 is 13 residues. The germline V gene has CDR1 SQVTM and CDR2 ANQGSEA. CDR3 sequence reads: CSARSGDDYEQYF. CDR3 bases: TGCAGCGCCCGATCGGGGGATGACTACGAGCAGTACTTC.

The CDR3 DNA is TGCAGCGTTGACGACGGAGTCAACGAGCAGTACTTC. This sequence encodes CSVDDGVNEQYF. The chain couples TRBV29-1 to TRBJ2-7; D not resolved. CDR1 and CDR2 from the germline V gene are SQVTM and ANQGSEA. V was cut by 3 bases and J by 5 bases, with 11 bases left in between. This CDR3 has 12 amino acids.

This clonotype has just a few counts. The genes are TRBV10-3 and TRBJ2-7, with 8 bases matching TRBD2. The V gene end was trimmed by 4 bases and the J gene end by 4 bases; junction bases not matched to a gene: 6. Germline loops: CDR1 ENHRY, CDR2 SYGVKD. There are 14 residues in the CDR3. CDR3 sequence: CAISGLALTYEQYF. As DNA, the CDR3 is TGTGCCATCAGTGGACTAGCGCTGACATACGAGCAGTACTTC.

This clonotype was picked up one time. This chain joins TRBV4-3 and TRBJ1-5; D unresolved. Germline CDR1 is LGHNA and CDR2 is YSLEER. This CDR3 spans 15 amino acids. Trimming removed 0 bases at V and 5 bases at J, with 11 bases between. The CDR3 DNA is TGCGCCAGCAGCCAAGATGTGGGAGCGCATCAGCCCCAGCATTTT. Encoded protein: CASSQDVGAHQPQHF.

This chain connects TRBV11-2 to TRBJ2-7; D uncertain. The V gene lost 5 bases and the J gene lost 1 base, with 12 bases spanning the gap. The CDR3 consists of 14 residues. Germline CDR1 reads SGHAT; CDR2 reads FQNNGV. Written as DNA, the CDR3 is TGTGCCAGCAGCAAAGGCGCCGAATCCTACGAGCAGTACTTC. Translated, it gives CASSKGAESYEQYF.

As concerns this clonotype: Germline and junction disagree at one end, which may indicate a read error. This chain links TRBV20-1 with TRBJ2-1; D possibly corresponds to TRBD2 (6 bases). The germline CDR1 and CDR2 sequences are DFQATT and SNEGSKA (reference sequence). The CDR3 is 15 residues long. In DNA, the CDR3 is TGCAGTGCTAGTATTCGGGAGTTGTCTTACAATGAGCAGTTATTC. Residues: CSASIRELSYNEQLF.

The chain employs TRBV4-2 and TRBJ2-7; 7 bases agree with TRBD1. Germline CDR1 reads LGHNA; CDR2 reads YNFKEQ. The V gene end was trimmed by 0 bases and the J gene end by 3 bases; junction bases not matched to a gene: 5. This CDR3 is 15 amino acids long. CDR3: CASSQDGTEIYEQYF. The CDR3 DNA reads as TGTGCCAGCAGCCAAGACGGGACAGAGATCTACGAGCAGTACTTC.

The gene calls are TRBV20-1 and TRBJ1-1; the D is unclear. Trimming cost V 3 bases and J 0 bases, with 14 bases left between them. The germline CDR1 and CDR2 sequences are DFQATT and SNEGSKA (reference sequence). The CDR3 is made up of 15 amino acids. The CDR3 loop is CSARSRGRLNTEAFF. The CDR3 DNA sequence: TGCAGTGCTAGGTCTAGAGGACGCCTGAACACTGAAGCTTTCTTT.

Here the CDR3 reads CASSLEAWRGGIDTQYF. For the CDR3, the DNA is TGTGCCAGCAGCTTAGAGGCTTGGCGGGGGGGGATAGATACGCAGTATTTT. The V gene is TRBV7-2, the J gene TRBJ2-3; 9 bases align to TRBD2. The CDR3 is made up of 17 amino acids. Per the germline V gene, CDR1 is SGHTA and CDR2 is FQGNSA. V lost 1 base to trimming and J lost 5 bases; unmatched junction nucleotides: 10. Together with reference TRBV7-2 and TRBJ2-3, the CDR3 gives the full variable domain: GAGVSQSPSNKVTEKGKDVELRCDPISGHTALYWYRQSLGQGLEFLIYFQGNSAPDKSGLPSDRFSAERTGGSVSTLTIQRTQQEDSAVYLCASSLEAWRGGIDTQYFGPGTRLTVL.

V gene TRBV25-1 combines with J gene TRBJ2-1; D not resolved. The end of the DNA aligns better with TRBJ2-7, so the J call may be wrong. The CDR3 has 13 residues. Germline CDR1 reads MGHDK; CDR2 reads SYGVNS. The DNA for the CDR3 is TGTGCCAGCAGTGAACAGACCTACAATGAGCAGTACTTC. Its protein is CASSEQTYNEQYF.

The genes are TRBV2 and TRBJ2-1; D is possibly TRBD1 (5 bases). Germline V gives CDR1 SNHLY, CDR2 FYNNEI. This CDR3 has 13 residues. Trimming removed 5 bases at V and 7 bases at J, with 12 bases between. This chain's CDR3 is CASSPTELNEQFF. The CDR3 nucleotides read TGTGCCAGCAGTCCGACAGAGTTGAATGAGCAGTTCTTC.

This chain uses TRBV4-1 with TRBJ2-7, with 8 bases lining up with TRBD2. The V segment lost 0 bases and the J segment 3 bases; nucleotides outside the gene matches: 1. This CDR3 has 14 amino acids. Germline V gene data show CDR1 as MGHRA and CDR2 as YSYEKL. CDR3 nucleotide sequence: TGCGCCAGCAGCCAAGAAGCGGGGGACTACGAGCAGTACTTC. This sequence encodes CASSQEAGDYEQYF.

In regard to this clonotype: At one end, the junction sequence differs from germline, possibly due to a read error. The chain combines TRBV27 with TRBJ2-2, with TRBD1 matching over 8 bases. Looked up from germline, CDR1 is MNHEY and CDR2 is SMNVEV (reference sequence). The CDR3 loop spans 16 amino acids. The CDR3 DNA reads TGTGCCAGCATTATAAACAGGGGGACATACACAGGGGAGCTGTTTTTT. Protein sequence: CASIINRGTYTGELFF.

The CDR3 DNA reads TGTGCCAGCAGCCCCACTAGCATAGGGGGGTACGATGAGCAGTTCTTC. Translation gives CASSPTSIGGYDEQFF. The V and J genes are TRBV11-2 and TRBJ2-1; D possibly uses TRBD1 or TRBD2 (6 bases each). V was cut by 5 bases and J by 8 bases, with 22 bases left in between. CDR1 is SGHAT, CDR2 FQNNGV, per germline. The CDR3 is made up of 16 amino acids. Supplemented by reference TRBV11-2 and TRBJ2-1, the full variable domain reads EAGVAQSPRYKIIEKRQSVAFWCNPISGHATLYWYQQILGQGPKLLIQFQNNGVVDDSQLPKDRFSAERLKGVDSTLKIQPAKLEDSAVYLCASSPTSIGGYDEQFFGPGTRLTVL.

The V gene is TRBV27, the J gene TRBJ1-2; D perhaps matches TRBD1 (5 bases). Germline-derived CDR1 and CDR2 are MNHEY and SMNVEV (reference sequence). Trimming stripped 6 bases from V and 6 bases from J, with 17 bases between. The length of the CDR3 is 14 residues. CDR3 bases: TGTGCCAGCAGCCCCAGGGTAATCGTGCATGGCTACACCTTC. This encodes CASSPRVIVHGYTF.

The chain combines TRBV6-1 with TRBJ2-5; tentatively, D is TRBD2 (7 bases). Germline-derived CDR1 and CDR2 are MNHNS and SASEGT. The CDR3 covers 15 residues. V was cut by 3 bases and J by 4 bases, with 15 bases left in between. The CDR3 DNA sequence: TGTGCCAGCAGTGATGTGGGGGGGCCTTCAGAGACCCAGTACTTC. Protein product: CASSDVGGPSETQYF.

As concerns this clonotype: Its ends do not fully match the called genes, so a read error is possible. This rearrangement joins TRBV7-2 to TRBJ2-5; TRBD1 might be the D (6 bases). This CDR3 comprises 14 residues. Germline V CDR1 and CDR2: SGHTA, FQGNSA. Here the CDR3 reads CASSGGRATYEQDF. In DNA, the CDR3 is TGTGCCAGCAGTGGGGGCAGGGCCACTTACGAGCAGGACTTC.